This TCR beta chain was found in a study of early stage breast cancer tumors (dated by TCRdb to between 2016 and 2019). Concerning the study at large: Of the roughly 17 invasive breast tumors, some twelve were found to be estrogen receptor-positive, progesterone receptor-positive and HER2-negative. Across all samples, roughly 2,800,000 templates representing approximately 1,000,000 unique clonotypes were detected. Of the roughly twelve ER+/PR+/HER2- tumors, eight were classified as invasive ductal carcinomas and four as invasive lobular carcinomas. On average, each sample got around 10-fold read coverage.

The germline V gene (reference sequence) provides CDR1 LNHNV and CDR2 YYDKDF. The CDR3 runs 20 residues from the cysteine to the phenylalanine. Just CDR3 DNA is preserved here, 60 bases in frame from base 1. Clipping removes 2 bases from V and 0 bases from J, with 14 as the unmatched junction base count. Two independent genomic DNA replicates were amplified for each sample, with approximately 0.5 ug used for blood and approximately 1.5 ug for tumor or normal breast. TCRB sequencing of genomic DNA was carried out with the ImmunoSeq Intro kit according to the manufacturer's instructions. The multiplex PCR ran for 30 to 40 cycles using proprietary primers and spike-in control sequences for absolute quantification. Single-end 150-bp reads were used to sequence an 87-bp fragment covering the CDR3 and the flanking V and J genes. Seven samples, with two replicates for each sample, were multiplexed per lane of an Illumina MiSeq using version 3.0 chemistry. In the original analysis: Raw data were processed with the vendor's proprietary pipeline, and both replicates were merged into a single result per sample. To define clonotypes, the study grouped productive rearrangements that shared the V-gene family, CDR3 amino acid sequence and J-gene segment. Clonality was computed as 1 minus the normalized Shannon entropy (Pielou evenness) of TCRB abundances. To estimate T cell density, the total number of templates was divided by the number of input cells, which was inferred from the amount of DNA input. Recon with default parameters was used to estimate total repertoire diversity and clonality. Tumor-enriched clonotypes were defined as having over 0.1% abundance in tumor and at least 32-fold higher abundance than in normal breast. TCRdb re-hosts the immuneACCESS table, in-frame sequences only. Its copies lack some clones; in the studies checked, an unresolved V gene accounts for under half of them, and the cause for the rest is not known. V and J calls and clone size follow that table, whereas D and trimming were derived from the DNA. The sample table records roughly 58,000 clones; about 90% of these occur just once. The top ten constitute more than 4% of the sample.

The study profiled bulk TCR beta-chain repertoires in matched peripheral blood, tumor and adjacent normal breast tissue taken from some 17 patients with early-stage breast cancer. Before surgery, about 4.5-10 mL of whole blood was collected into EDTA tubes and then processed within 2 hours. Peripheral blood mononuclear cells were isolated by Ficoll-Paque centrifugation in SepMate-50 tubes. For storage in liquid nitrogen, PBMCs were cryopreserved as aliquots of 2 to 4 million cells in approximately 90% FBS with around 10% DMSO. Genomic DNA was extracted with the Qiagen AllPrep DNA/RNA Mini kit. What the research found in general, with its limitations: Enriched TCRB sequences shared across patients were found to be mostly commonly generated sequences that were unlikely to play an important role in the tumor microenvironment. Compared with adjacent normal breast tissue, tumors had roughly 2.5-fold higher T cell density and higher clonality. Chain pairing and functional markers such as CD4, CD8 and FOXP3 were missed by bulk genomic DNA sequencing of unsorted cells. Repertoires from blood and normal breast were more alike than repertoires from blood and tumor, and in about 85% of the 16 patients, comparing each tissue with blood separated tumor from normal. Analysis by tumor subtype was prevented by the small cohort size.

This clone was seen once. It has no known antigen specificity. Base qualities are not provided; no much larger clone lies one nucleotide away. This receptor chain uses TRBV15 and TRBJ1-1; the central 11 bases match TRBD1. This receptor was identified in an older person with breast cancer. Sequencing used blood. In nucleotide form, the sequence is TGTGCCACCAGCAGAACCTGGGGAAGGGGGACAGGGGGTGTGAACACTGAAGCTTTCTTT. The encoded protein is CATSRTWGRGTGGVNTEAFF.